The entry below gives a single T cell receptor (beta chain) sequence along with its context. The data originate from a study of Graves' ophthalmopathy and Graves' hyperthyroidism. About the research overall: The collection of peripheral blood took place at initial diagnosis, before any treatment.

The authors amplified TCR beta CDR3 regions, and they did so from RNA transcripts for repertoire sequencing. The library came from an HTBI-primed first-round RT-PCR and a second-round multiplex PCR. One entry per CDR3 protein results from TCRdb running MiXCR on the multiplex PCR reads. The top ten clones hold around 2.4% of a sample with a few hundred thousand distinct CDR3 sequences, 17% of them seen once. Among the hyperthyroidism patients, all were newly diagnosed, aged 18 to 65, with under 2 months' duration. Enrollment excluded any patients with other autoimmune diseases, uncontrolled infections, pregnancy or lactation. This CDR3 spans 17 amino acids. Germline-derived CDR1 and CDR2 are SGHRS and YFSETQ. The J segment lost 5 bases and the V segment lost 0 bases, leaving 12 bases of the junction unmatched.

This clonotype was obtained from an adult woman with stable Graves' hyperthyroidism. Sequenced sample: peripheral blood. The chain combines TRBV5-1 with TRBJ1-2; 8 nucleotides align to TRBD1. CDR3 nucleotide sequence: TGCGCCAGCAGCTTGGACGGGTCGGACAGGGTCGATTATGGCTACACCTTC. Translation gives CASSLDGSDRVDYGYTF.